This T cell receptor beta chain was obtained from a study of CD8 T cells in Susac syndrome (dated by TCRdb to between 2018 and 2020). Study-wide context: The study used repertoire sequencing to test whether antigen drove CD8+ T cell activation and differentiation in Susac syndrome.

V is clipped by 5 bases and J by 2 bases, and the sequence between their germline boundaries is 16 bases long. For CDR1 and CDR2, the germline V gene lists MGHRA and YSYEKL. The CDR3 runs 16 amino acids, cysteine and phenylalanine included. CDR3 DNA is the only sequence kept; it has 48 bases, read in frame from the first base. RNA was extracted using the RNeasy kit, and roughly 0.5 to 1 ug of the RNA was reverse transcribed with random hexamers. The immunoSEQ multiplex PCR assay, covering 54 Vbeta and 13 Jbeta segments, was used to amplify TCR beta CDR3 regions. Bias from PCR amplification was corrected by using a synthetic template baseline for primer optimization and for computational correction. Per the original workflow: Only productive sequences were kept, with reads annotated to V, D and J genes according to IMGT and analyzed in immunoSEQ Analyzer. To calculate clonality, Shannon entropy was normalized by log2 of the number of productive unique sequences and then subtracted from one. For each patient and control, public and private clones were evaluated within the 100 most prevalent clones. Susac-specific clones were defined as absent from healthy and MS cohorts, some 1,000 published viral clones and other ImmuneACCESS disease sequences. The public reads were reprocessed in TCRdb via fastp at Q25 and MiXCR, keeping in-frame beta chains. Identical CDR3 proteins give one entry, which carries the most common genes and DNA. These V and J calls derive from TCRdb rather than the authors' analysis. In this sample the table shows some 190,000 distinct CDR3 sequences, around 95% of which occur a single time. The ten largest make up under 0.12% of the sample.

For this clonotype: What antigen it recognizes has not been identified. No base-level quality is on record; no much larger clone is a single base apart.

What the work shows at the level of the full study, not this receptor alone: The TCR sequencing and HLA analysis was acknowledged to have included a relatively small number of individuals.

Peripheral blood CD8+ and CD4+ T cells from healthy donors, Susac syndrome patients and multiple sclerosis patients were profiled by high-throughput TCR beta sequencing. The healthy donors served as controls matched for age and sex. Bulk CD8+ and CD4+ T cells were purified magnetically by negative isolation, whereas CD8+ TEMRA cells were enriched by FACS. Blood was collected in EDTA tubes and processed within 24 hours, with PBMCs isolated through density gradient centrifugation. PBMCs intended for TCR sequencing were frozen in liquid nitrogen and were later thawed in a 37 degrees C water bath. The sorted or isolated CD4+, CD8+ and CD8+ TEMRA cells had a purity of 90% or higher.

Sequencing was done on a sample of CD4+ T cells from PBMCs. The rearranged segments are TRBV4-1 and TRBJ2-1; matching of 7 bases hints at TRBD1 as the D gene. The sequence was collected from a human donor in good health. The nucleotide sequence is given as TGCGCCAGCAGCTTTGGCGGGGACAGAACCTACAATGAGCAGTTCTTC. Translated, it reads CASSFGGDRTYNEQFF.